These T cell receptor beta chains were read from a single sample in a study of shared clonotypes between healthy human individuals. The repertoire was sequenced with immunoSEQ multiplex PCR; TCRdb's copy has only in-frame clones and lacks some. Among roughly 2 million clones listed, 90% to 96% were seen once. The sequenced sample consisted of naive CD4+ T cells sorted from blood. The receptor set was obtained from a man younger than 30 in good health. The CDR3 runs from the conserved cysteine through the conserved F or W. D genes are given only for firm matches. Clone size appears in some rows only: once, few, many, or a class for an expanded clone.

abundance,v_gene,j_gene,d_gene,CDR3nt,CDR3aa
NA,TRBV30,TRBJ2-5,NA,TGTGCCTGGAGTGTACGGGGAGAGACCCAGTACTTC,CAWSVRGETQYF
NA,TRBV4-1,TRBJ1-1,NA,TGCGCCAGCGGTTACCCTGGACAGAACACTGAAGCTTTCTTT,CASGYPGQNTEAFF
NA,TRBV6-6,TRBJ1-5,NA,TGTGCCAGCAGTTATCGGCAGAATAGCAATCAGCCCCAGCATTTT,CASSYRQNSNQPQHF
NA,TRBV6-1,TRBJ1-2,TRBD1,TGTGCCAGCAGTGAAGAAATCGGGACAGGGGGGAACACCTTC,CASSEEIGTGGNTF
NA,TRBV5-1,TRBJ2-5,TRBD1,TGCGCCAGCAGGACAGGGGGGCAGATTCTGAAAGAGACCCAGTACTTC,CASRTGGQILKETQYF
NA,TRBV5-4,TRBJ1-6,TRBD1,TGTGCCAGCAGCTTGGCGGGGACAGTGTATAATTCACCCCTCCACTTT,CASSLAGTVYNSPLHF
NA,TRBV29-1,TRBJ2-3,TRBD2,TGCAGCGTTGAAGGTACGGCGGGAGGTAAAGATACGCAGTATTTT,CSVEGTAGGKDTQYF
NA,TRBV4-2,TRBJ1-4,NA,TGTGCCAGCAGCCAAGAGTTAGGGGCCTCAACTAATGAAAAACTGTTTTTT,CASSQELGASTNEKLFF
NA,TRBV4-3,TRBJ1-6,NA,TGCGCCAGCAGCCAAGCCGTGGGGTTGGCACCCCTCCACTTT,CASSQAVGLAPLHF
NA,TRBV2,TRBJ1-2,TRBD1,TGTGCCAGCAGGCCGGGACAGGGGGCGGATGGCTACACCTTC,CASRPGQGADGYTF
once,TRBV9,TRBJ2-5,NA,TGTGCCAGCAGCGTCGGACTTGGCAGCGTGGACCAAGAGACCCAGTACTTC,CASSVGLGSVDQETQYF
NA,TRBV30,TRBJ1-5,NA,TGTGCCTGGAGTGTGTTAGGGTTCGGTCAGCCCCAGCATTTT,CAWSVLGFGQPQHF
NA,TRBV6-5,TRBJ2-1,NA,TGTGCCAGCAGCCCCACGGGGAACGGTGAGCAGTTCTTC,CASSPTGNGEQFF
NA,TRBV5-1,TRBJ1-5,NA,TGCGCCAGCAGCTTGACAGGGCTCCCTCAGCCCCAGCATTTT,CASSLTGLPQPQHF